Many counts were recorded for the clone carrying this T cell receptor beta chain. What it recognizes is unknown. This record belongs to a study of glioma-infiltrating T cells. The iRepertoire nested amplicon-rescue multiplex PCR amplified TCR alpha and beta CDR3s from RNA. For one-step reverse transcription and amplification, about 85-400 ng of tissue mRNA or PBMC total RNA was used. TCRdb itself ran the multiplex PCR reads through MiXCR, one entry per CDR3 protein. This sample has approximately 90,000 distinct CDR3 sequences, with about 23% found just once. Notes on the study in general: Tissue-blood divergence was below expectation in non-neoplastic patients, above in gliomas. CDR3 overlap between tissue and blood was very small.

Losses at the gene ends were 0 bases for V and 0 bases for J; bases not matched to a gene: 4. Germline CDR1 is DFQATT and CDR2 is SNEGSKA (reference sequence). The CDR3 sequence is 15 residues long. This clonotype was sampled from a human donor with low-grade glioma or glioblastoma, undergoing nonglioma brain surgery, or in good health (not recorded which). The V and J genes are TRBV20-1 and TRBJ2-7, with TRBD1 matching 8 bases. Sequencing was done on a sample of glioma tissue, nonneoplastic brain tissue, or PBMCs (not recorded which). The CDR3 DNA reads TGCAGTGCTAGAGACCGGGACAGGAGCTCCTACGAGCAGTACTTC. It is translated as CSARDRDRSSYEQYF.